This TCR beta chain emerged from a study of T cells expressing NK-cell markers. The CDR3 consists of 14 residues. TCRdb re-called the 5' RACE reads and gives one entry per CDR3 protein, without DNA. The sample totals about 21,000 distinct CDR3 sequences. This sequence was found in a man aged 18-75 years in good health. The chain uses TRBV12-3 or TRBV12-4 and TRBJ1-5. Sequences were obtained from blood T cells: a sorted CD56 or NKG2C T cell subset, CD4+ or CD8+ T cells, or bulk PBMC T cells (not recorded which). CDR3 sequence: CASSRAVGNQPQHF.